Below are 27 T cell receptor beta chains sequenced from a single sample in a study of cytomegalovirus exposure and HLA in healthy donors. A multiplex PCR was run with 60 Vbeta primers and 13 Jbeta primers. Only in-frame clones appear in the TCRdb table, and some are missing; sequencing was by immunoSEQ multiplex PCR. The sample yields under 150,000 clones, 65% to 80% seen once. Material: PBMCs. The source is a woman aged 50 to 60 in good health and CMV-seropositive.

The rearrangement joins TRBV28 to TRBJ1-5; 9 nucleotides align to TRBD1. The germline V gene encodes CDR1 MDHEN and CDR2 SYDVKM. The CDR3 is 14 residues long. Trimming took 6 bases from V and 5 from J; bases not matched to a gene: 5. For the CDR3, the DNA is TGTGCCAGCAGGACGGGACAGGGCTATCAGCCCCAGCATTTT. Its translation is CASRTGQGYQPQHF. Together with reference TRBV28 and TRBJ1-5, the CDR3 gives the full variable domain: DVKVTQSSRYLVKRTGEKVFLECVQDMDHENMFWYRQDPGLGLRLIYFSYDVKMKEKGDIPEGYSVSREKKERFSLILESASTNQTSMYLCASRTGQGYQPQHFGDGTRLSIL.

CDR3: CASSMGQRNQPQHF. CDR3 nucleotides: TGTGCCAGCAGCATGGGACAGAGGAATCAGCCCCAGCATTTT. This sequence joins TRBV7-9 and TRBJ1-5; the match to TRBD1 covers 7 bases. After removal of 5 bases from V and 4 bases from J, the junction contained 5 bases not matched to a gene. The CDR3 runs to 14 residues. Germline V gene lookup returns CDR1 SEHNR and CDR2 FQNEAQ (reference sequence). The whole variable domain, remainder taken from reference TRBV7-9 and TRBJ1-5, is DTGVSQNPRHKITKRGQNVTFRCDPISEHNRLYWYRQTLGQGPEFLTYFQNEAQLEKSRLLSDRFSAERPKGSFSTLEIQRTEQGDSAMYLCASSMGQRNQPQHFGDGTRLSIL.

As regards this clone: One end of the junction varies from germline; a read error may be responsible. The chain has TRBV6-1 and TRBJ2-6, with a weak D call TRBD2 (6 bases). This CDR3 spans 15 amino acids. Germline V lookup: CDR1 MNHNS, CDR2 SASEGT. Written as DNA, the CDR3 is TGTGCCAGCAGGGATAGGGGTGGCGGGGCCAACGGCCTGACTTTC. Its protein product is CASRDRGGGANGLTF.

The CDR3 DNA reads as TGTGCCAATCCGGACAGGCACAATCAGCCCCAGCATTTT. Its translation is CANPDRHNQPQHF. The chain combines TRBV28 with TRBJ1-5; 7 bases match TRBD1. Looked up from germline, CDR1 is MDHEN and CDR2 is SYDVKM. The ends lost 10 bases at V and 3 bases at J; junction bases unmatched: 6. This CDR3 is 13 amino acids long.

The chain uses TRBV10-3 and TRBJ2-7, with 10 nucleotides matching TRBD2. The CDR3 runs 16 residues. Per germline, CDR1 ENHRY and CDR2 SYGVKD. V gave up 4 bases and J gave up 3 bases; unmatched junction bases: 9. CDR3 nucleotides: TGTGCCATCAGTGGTAGCTCGGGACTAGCGAACTACGAGCAGTACTTC. Protein: CAISGSSGLANYEQYF.

V usage is TRBV7-3 and J usage is TRBJ2-5, with 8 nucleotides matching TRBD1. The trim removed 3 bases at V and 3 bases at J, leaving 0 bases unmatched. The CDR3 spans 13 residues. Germline V gives CDR1 SGHTA, CDR2 FQGTGA. The CDR3 bases are TGTGCCAGCAGCTTGGGACAGGAAGAGACCCAGTACTTC. The encoded protein is CASSLGQEETQYF.

The chain couples TRBV28 to TRBJ1-4, with D possibly TRBD1 on 6 matching bases. CDR3 length: 14 residues. The germline V gene has CDR1 MDHEN and CDR2 SYDVKM. The V end lost 6 bases, the J end lost 8 bases, and 16 bases lay between the germline ends. The CDR3 region is CASSLRQAREKLFF. The CDR3 bases are TGTGCCAGCAGCCTTAGACAGGCCCGGGAAAAACTGTTTTTT. Full variable domain (remainder filled in from reference TRBV28 and TRBJ1-4): DVKVTQSSRYLVKRTGEKVFLECVQDMDHENMFWYRQDPGLGLRLIYFSYDVKMKEKGDIPEGYSVSREKKERFSLILESASTNQTSMYLCASSLRQAREKLFFGSGTQLSVL.

The chain is built from TRBV5-1 and TRBJ2-5, with 8 bases fitting TRBD2. The assigned J gene may be wrong: the sequence end matches TRBJ2-7 better. The CDR3 consists of 14 residues. Germline lookup yields CDR1 SGHRS and CDR2 YFSETQ. The CDR3 DNA reads TGCGCCAGCAGCTTCAGCGGGGGAGAGGACGAGCAGTACTTC. Its protein product is CASSFSGGEDEQYF.

This clone is a singleton in its sample. The V gene is TRBV4-2, the J gene TRBJ2-1, with 14 bases that match TRBD2. V was pared by 1 base and J by 6 bases, with 2 bases of the junction left unmatched. The CDR3 sequence is 16 residues long. Germline V gene lookup returns CDR1 LGHNA and CDR2 YNFKEQ. CDR3 DNA: TGTGCCAGCAGCCAAGGGGGGACTAGCGGGGGCAATGAGCAGTTCTTC. It translates to CASSQGGTSGGNEQFF.

The chain employs TRBV5-4 and TRBJ1-2; the D gene is possibly TRBD1 (6 bases). CDR1 is SGHNT, CDR2 YYREEE, per germline (reference sequence). V was shortened by 0 bases and J by 4 bases, with 13 bases between the two germline ends. The CDR3 contains 15 residues. The CDR3 DNA reads as TGTGCCAGCAGCTTGGAGGGGGTCCTGGCCTATGGCTACACCTTC. Protein sequence: CASSLEGVLAYGYTF. Based on the CDR3 plus reference TRBV5-4 and TRBJ1-2, the full variable domain is ETGVTQSPTHLIKTRGQQVTLRCSSQSGHNTVSWYQQALGQGPQFIFQYYREEENGRGNFPPRFSGLQFPNYSSELNVNALELDDSALYLCASSLEGVLAYGYTFGSGTRLTVV.

The chain carries TRBV19 and TRBJ1-1; unclear D gene. V was shortened by 3 bases and J by 4 bases, with 12 bases between the two germline ends. There are 14 residues in the CDR3. Germline V lookup: CDR1 LNHDA, CDR2 SQIVND (reference sequence). The CDR3 reads CASSINGVGTEAFF. CDR3 DNA: TGTGCCAGTAGTATCAACGGGGTCGGCACTGAAGCTTTCTTT.

The chain employs TRBV9 and TRBJ2-7; D may be TRBD1 (6 bases). V dropped 0 bases and J dropped 3 bases, with 10 bases sitting between them. This CDR3 is 14 amino acids long. Germline V lookup: CDR1 SGDLS, CDR2 YYNGEE. The CDR3, as DNA: TGTGCCAGCAGCGTAGGGAAAGGGGGCTACGAGCAGTACTTC. Protein product: CASSVGKGGYEQYF.

The chain combines TRBV6-6 with TRBJ1-2; D may be TRBD1 (5 bases). This CDR3 has 15 residues. Trimming took off 5 bases at V and 4 bases at J, with 17 bases between the two ends. Germline V gene lookup returns CDR1 MNHNY and CDR2 SVGAGI (reference sequence). CDR3 coding DNA: TGTGCCAGCAGTCTATCCCAGACAGATAGCTATGGCTACACCTTC. Translation: CASSLSQTDSYGYTF.

V gene TRBV29-1 combines with J gene TRBJ2-5, with D tentatively TRBD2 (6 bases). This CDR3 is 12 amino acids long. V gave up 8 bases and J gave up 3 bases, with 13 bases separating them. Germline assignment: CDR1 SQVTM and CDR2 ANQGSEA. The CDR3 DNA reads as TGCAGCTTCGGACTATACAAAGAGACCCAGTACTTC. Amino acids: CSFGLYKETQYF. The variable domain in full, completed from reference TRBV29-1 and TRBJ2-5, reads SAVISQKPSRDICQRGTSLTIQCQVDSQVTMMFWYRQQPGQSLTLIATANQGSEATYESGFVIDKFPISRPNLTFSTLTVSNMSPEDSSIYLCSFGLYKETQYFGPGTRLLVL.

This clone was observed a handful of times. V gene TRBV6-1 combines with J gene TRBJ2-1; TRBD2 matches at 11 bases. Germline CDR1 and CDR2: MNHNS and SASEGT. The CDR3 is made up of 17 amino acids. With 1 base clipped from V and 6 bases from J, the junction kept 8 bases outside the gene matches. The CDR3 DNA reads as TGTGCCAGCAGTGAAGTTTTAGCGGGGGGGAAGTCCAATGAGCAGTTCTTC. It is translated as CASSEVLAGGKSNEQFF.

Ten or more counts support this clone. This chain links TRBV28 with TRBJ1-2, with unresolved D. V lost 5 bases, J lost 4 bases, and 8 bases lay in between. Germline V gene sequence: CDR1 MDHEN, CDR2 SYDVKM. The length of the CDR3 is 12 residues. CDR3 amino acids: CASSLASYGYTF. The CDR3 nucleotides are TGTGCCAGCAGTCTGGCATCCTATGGCTACACCTTC.

The chain recombines TRBV20-1 with TRBJ2-1; D gene uncertain. Trimming stripped 5 bases from V and 4 bases from J, with 6 bases between. The germline CDR1 and CDR2 sequences are DFQATT and SNEGSKA (reference sequence). The CDR3 extends over 11 amino acids. The CDR3 sequence is CSALRYNEQFF. The CDR3 region has the DNA TGCAGTGCTCTAAGATACAATGAGCAGTTCTTC.

The J gene is TRBJ1-1, the V gene TRBV4-1; 7 bases match TRBD1. CDR1 is MGHRA, CDR2 YSYEKL, per germline. V shed 1 base and J 1 base; nucleotides not matched to a gene: 3. The CDR3 runs 15 residues. The CDR3 DNA reads as TGCGCCAGCAGCCAAGTCGACAGGGAGAACACTGAAGCTTTCTTT. Translation: CASSQVDRENTEAFF.

V usage is TRBV10-3 and J usage is TRBJ1-6, with 9 bases identical to TRBD1. V shed 5 bases, J shed 10 bases, and the junction held 6 bases outside the gene matches. This CDR3 is built from 14 residues. Germline values: CDR1 ENHRY, CDR2 SYGVKD. CDR3 in DNA: TGTGCCATCAGTTCGACAGGGGGAGAATCACCCCTCCACTTT. It is translated as CAISSTGGESPLHF.

The chain couples TRBV9 to TRBJ2-2; 10 bases are shared with TRBD2. V trimming: 3 bases; J trimming: 7 bases; junction bases outside the gene matches: 6. Germline V gene data show CDR1 as SGDLS and CDR2 as YYNGEE. The CDR3 has 15 amino acids. CDR3 loop: CASSGAGGLVGELFF. The DNA of the CDR3 is TGTGCCAGCAGCGGAGCGGGGGGGCTCGTCGGGGAGCTGTTTTTT.

The rearrangement links TRBV19 to TRBJ1-2, with 7 bases identical to TRBD1. The V and J ends lost 8 bases and 3 bases, in that order; junction bases with no gene match: 3. The CDR3 has 12 amino acids. Germline V lookup: CDR1 LNHDA, CDR2 SQIVND (reference sequence). CDR3 sequence (DNA): TGTGCCAGTTCGGGACAGTACTATGGCTACACCTTC. Translation gives CASSGQYYGYTF.

The table lists this clone with a few counts. The J gene is TRBJ1-5, the V gene TRBV19; 10 nucleotides agree with TRBD1. The junction had 13 bases not matched to a gene; V was cut back by 7 bases and J by 1 base. Looked up from germline, CDR1 is LNHDA and CDR2 is SQIVND (reference sequence). The CDR3 length is 18 residues. The CDR3 loop reads CASTALRTGGGSNQPQHF. The CDR3 DNA reads as TGTGCCAGTACCGCATTAAGGACAGGGGGAGGGAGCAATCAGCCCCAGCATTTT.

In this sample, this clone turned up a few times. The rearrangement links TRBV7-4 to TRBJ2-7; 9 bases line up with TRBD1. The germline V gene encodes CDR1 SGHVT and CDR2 SQSDAQ. This CDR3 contains 15 residues. After removal of 6 bases from V and 3 bases from J, the junction contained 9 bases not matched to a gene. CDR3 amino acids: CASRPGQGFIYEQYF. For the CDR3, the DNA is TGTGCCAGCAGACCGGGACAGGGTTTTATCTACGAGCAGTACTTC. The full variable domain, in which reference TRBV7-4 and TRBJ2-7 provide the parts outside the CDR3, is GAGVSQSPRYKVAKRGRDVALRCDSISGHVTLYWYRQTLGQGSEVLTYSQSDAQRDKSGRPSGRFSAERPERSVSTLKIQRTEQGDSAVYLCASRPGQGFIYEQYFGPGTRLTVT.

This clone was detected once. This chain joins TRBV28 and TRBJ1-2; tentative D call: TRBD1 (5 bases). Germline V lookup: CDR1 MDHEN, CDR2 SYDVKM. Trimming shortened V by 4 bases and J by 8 bases, and 32 bases separated the two germline ends. The CDR3 has 19 residues. The CDR3: CASSSPYLAPARVPLGYTF. The CDR3 DNA sequence: TGTGCCAGCAGTTCGCCTTATTTGGCCCCTGCCAGGGTACCCCTAGGCTACACCTTC.

This clone appeared once. CDR3 loop: CASSLGGGSNQPQHF. CDR3 sequence (DNA): TGTGCCAGCAGCTTAGGTGGCGGTAGCAATCAGCCCCAGCATTTT. The chain is built from TRBV28 and TRBJ1-5; D is unresolved. The CDR3 has 15 amino acids. The V gene's germline CDR1 is MDHEN and CDR2 SYDVKM. V was clipped by 6 bases and J by 0 bases, with 12 bases between them.

The genes are TRBV19 and TRBJ1-3, with no clear D. Trimming left V 2 bases short and J 0 bases short, with 5 bases between. Germline V lookup: CDR1 LNHDA, CDR2 SQIVND (reference sequence). This CDR3 is 14 amino acids long. Here the CDR3 reads CASSILSSGNTIYF. The CDR3 region has the DNA TGTGCCAGTAGTATACTGAGCTCTGGAAACACCATATATTTT.

The rearrangement links TRBV5-1 to TRBJ2-3; unclear D gene. Trimming stripped 5 bases from V and 4 bases from J, with 8 bases between. The CDR3 spans 12 residues. Germline values: CDR1 SGHRS, CDR2 YFSETQ. CDR3 residues: CASSYSPDTQYF. CDR3 nucleotide sequence: TGCGCCAGCAGTTACTCCCCAGATACGCAGTATTTT.